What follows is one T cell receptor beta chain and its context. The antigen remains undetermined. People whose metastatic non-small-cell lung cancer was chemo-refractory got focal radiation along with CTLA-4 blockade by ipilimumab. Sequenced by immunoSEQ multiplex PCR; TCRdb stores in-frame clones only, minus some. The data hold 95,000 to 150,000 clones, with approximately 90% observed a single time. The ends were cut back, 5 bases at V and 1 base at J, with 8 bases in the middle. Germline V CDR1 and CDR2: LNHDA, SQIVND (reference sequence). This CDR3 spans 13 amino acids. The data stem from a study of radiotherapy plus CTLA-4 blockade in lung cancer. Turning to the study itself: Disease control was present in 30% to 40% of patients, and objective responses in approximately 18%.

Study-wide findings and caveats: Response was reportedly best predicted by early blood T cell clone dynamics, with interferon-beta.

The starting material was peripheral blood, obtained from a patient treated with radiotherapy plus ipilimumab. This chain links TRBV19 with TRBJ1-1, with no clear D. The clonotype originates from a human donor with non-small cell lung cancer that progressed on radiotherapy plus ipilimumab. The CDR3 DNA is TGTGCCAGTAGTGTACAATCGAACACTGAAGCTTTCTTT. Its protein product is CASSVQSNTEAFF.